Sequencing of this TCR beta chain was carried out in a study of Graves' ophthalmopathy and Graves' hyperthyroidism. Study-level points and caveats: The majority of expanded thyroid clonotypes above 0.001 frequency also occurred in blood.

The CDR3 has 13 residues. V lost 6 bases, J lost 4 bases, and 5 bases stayed unmatched. Germline V gene data show CDR1 as SQVTM and CDR2 as ANQGSEA. RNA transcripts provided the template for amplifying TCR beta CDR3 regions. An initial RT-PCR round employing HTBI primers preceded a second-round multiplex PCR. MiXCR, run by TCRdb on the multiplex PCR reads, gives a single entry per CDR3 protein. The sample holds 650,000 to 900,000 distinct CDR3 sequences, about 44% seen once. Uncontrolled infections, pregnancy, lactation or other autoimmune diseases led to patient exclusion. This clonotype was recorded at least ten times. Antigen unknown.

Sequencing was done on a sample of peripheral blood. The V gene is TRBV29-1, the J gene TRBJ1-4; 7 positions agree with TRBD1. The receptor was derived from an adult man with Graves' ophthalmopathy. This CDR3 is CSVRQGLNEKLFF. CDR3 bases: TGCAGCGTCCGACAGGGCCTTAATGAAAAACTGTTTTTT.